The present TCR beta chain was sequenced within a study of blood T cell repertoires in COVID-19. The wider study: Sites in the United States, Italy and Spain provided acute and convalescent COVID-19 samples. T cells, B-cell-depleted T cells, or PBMCs provided the cDNA or gDNA that served as material.

Original handling: Quantification of nucleated cells was approximated via reference gene primer amplification. Clones were sequenced by immunoSEQ multiplex PCR, and TCRdb holds only the in-frame ones, with some missing. V and J calls and clone size follow that table, whereas D and trimming were derived from the DNA. The profile shows 110,000 to 150,000 clones, roughly 88% of them singletons. CDR3 length: 15 residues. CDR1 SGHTA and CDR2 FQGNSA come from the germline V gene. With 4 bases clipped from V and 5 bases from J, the junction kept 9 bases outside the gene matches. This TCR derives from a man between 65 and 85 years old with acute or convalescent COVID-19. Sample: peripheral blood. The chain is built from TRBV7-2 and TRBJ1-1, with TRBD1 matching 8 bases. CDR3 in DNA: TGTGCCAGCAGCTCTATAACAGGGGGTGGAACTGAAGCTTTCTTT. The encoded protein is CASSSITGGGTEAFF.